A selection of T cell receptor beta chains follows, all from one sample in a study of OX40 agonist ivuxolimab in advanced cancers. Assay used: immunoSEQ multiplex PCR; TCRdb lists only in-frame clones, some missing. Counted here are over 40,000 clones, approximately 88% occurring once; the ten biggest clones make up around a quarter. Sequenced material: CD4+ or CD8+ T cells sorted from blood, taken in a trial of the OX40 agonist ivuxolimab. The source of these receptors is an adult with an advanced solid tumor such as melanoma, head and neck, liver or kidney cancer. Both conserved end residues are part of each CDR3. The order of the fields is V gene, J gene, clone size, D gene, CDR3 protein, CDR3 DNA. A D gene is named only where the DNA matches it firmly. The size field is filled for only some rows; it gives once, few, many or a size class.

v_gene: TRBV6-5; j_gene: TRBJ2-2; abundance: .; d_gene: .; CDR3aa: CASSYVGGELFF; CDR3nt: TGTGCCAGCAGTTATGTGGGCGGGGAGCTGTTTTTT
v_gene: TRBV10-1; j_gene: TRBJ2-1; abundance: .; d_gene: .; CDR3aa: CASSDLTSSYNEQFF; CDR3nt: TGCGCCAGCAGTGATCTAACCAGCTCCTACAATGAGCAGTTCTTC
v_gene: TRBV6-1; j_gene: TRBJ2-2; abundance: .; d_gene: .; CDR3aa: CASSERWGDTGELFF; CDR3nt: TGTGCCAGCAGTGAACGATGGGGGGACACCGGGGAGCTGTTTTTT
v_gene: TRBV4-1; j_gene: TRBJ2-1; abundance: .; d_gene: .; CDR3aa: CASSQVSTLSSYNEQFF; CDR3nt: TGCGCCAGCAGCCAAGTATCGACTCTCAGCTCCTACAATGAGCAGTTCTTC
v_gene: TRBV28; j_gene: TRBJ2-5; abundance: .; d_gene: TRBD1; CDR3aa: CASSSGQGRRQETQYF; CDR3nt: TGTGCCAGCAGTTCCGGACAGGGTAGACGCCAAGAGACCCAGTACTTC
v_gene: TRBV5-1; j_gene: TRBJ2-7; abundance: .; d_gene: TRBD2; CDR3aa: CASSLGLAGTYEQYF; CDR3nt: TGCGCCAGCAGCTTGGGTTTAGCGGGTACCTACGAGCAGTACTTC
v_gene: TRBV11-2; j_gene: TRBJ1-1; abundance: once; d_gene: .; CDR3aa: CASSFGGDEAFF; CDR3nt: TGTGCCAGCAGCTTCGGAGGTGACGAAGCTTTCTTT
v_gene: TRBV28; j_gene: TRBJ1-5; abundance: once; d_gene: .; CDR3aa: CASSFLFFGQFHQPQHF; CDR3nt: TGTGCCAGCAGTTTCCTTTTCTTTGGGCAGTTTCATCAGCCCCAGCATTTT
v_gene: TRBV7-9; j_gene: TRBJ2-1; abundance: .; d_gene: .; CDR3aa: CASSSQRDSYNEQFF; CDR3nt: TGTGCCAGCAGCTCCCAACGGGACTCATACAATGAGCAGTTCTTC
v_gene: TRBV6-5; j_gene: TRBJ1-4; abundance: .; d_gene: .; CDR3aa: CASKRYNEKLFF; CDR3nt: TGTGCCAGCAAACGGTATAATGAAAAACTGTTTTTT
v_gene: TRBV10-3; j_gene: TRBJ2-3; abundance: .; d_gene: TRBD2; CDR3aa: CAISGQLAGTDTQYF; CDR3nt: TGTGCCATCAGTGGCCAACTAGCGGGCACAGATACGCAGTATTTT
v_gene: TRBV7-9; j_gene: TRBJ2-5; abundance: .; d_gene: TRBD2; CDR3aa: CASSDRLAGVREETQYF; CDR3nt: TGTGCCAGCAGCGACCGACTAGCGGGAGTAAGAGAAGAGACCCAGTACTTC
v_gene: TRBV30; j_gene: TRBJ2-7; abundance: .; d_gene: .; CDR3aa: CAWSVGVSYEQYF; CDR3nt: TGTGCCTGGAGTGTAGGTGTTTCCTACGAGCAGTACTTC
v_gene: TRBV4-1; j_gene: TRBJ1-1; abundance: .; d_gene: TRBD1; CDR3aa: CASSHDREDTEAFF; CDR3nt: TGCGCCAGCAGCCACGACAGGGAGGACACTGAAGCTTTCTTT
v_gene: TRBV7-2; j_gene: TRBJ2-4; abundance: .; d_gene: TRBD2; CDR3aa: CASSSPGLAGGGLYIQYF; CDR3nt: TGTGCCAGCAGCTCGCCGGGACTAGCGGGAGGCGGCTTGTACATTCAGTACTTC
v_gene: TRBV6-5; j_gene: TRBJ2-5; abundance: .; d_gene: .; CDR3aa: CASSYSGGTQYF; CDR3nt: TGTGCCAGCAGTTACTCGGGAGGGACCCAGTACTTC
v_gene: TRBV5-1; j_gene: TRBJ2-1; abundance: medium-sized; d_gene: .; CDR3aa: CASSPGRSYNEQFF; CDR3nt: TGCGCCAGCAGCCCCGGGCGGTCCTACAATGAGCAGTTCTTC
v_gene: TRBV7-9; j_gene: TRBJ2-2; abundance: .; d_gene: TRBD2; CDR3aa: CASSPYLAGVSTGELFF; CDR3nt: TGTGCCAGCAGCCCCTATCTAGCGGGAGTTAGCACCGGGGAGCTGTTTTTT
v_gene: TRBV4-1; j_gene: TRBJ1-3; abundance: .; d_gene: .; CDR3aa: CASSQVPTGGNTIYF; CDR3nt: TGCGCCAGCAGCCAAGTACCCACAGGGGGAAACACCATATATTTT
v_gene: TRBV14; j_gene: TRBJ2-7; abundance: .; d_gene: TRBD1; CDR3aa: CASSHGTGGYEQYF; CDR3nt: TGTGCCAGCAGCCACGGGACAGGAGGCTACGAGCAGTACTTC
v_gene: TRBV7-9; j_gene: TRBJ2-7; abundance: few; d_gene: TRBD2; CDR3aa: CASRASGSYEQYF; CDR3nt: TGTGCCAGCAGGGCTAGCGGGTCTTACGAGCAGTACTTC
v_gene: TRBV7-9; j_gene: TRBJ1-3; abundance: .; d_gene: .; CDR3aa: CASSSPWGDTIYF; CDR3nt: TGTGCCAGCAGCTCCCCCTGGGGAGACACCATATATTTT
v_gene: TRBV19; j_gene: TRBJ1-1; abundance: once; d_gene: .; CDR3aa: CASSLGQYTEAFF; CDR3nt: TGTGCCAGTAGTCTCGGACAGTACACTGAAGCTTTCTTT
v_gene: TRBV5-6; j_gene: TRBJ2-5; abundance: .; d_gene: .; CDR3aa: CASSLSEGETQYF; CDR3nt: TGTGCCAGCAGCTTGTCTGAAGGCGAGACCCAGTACTTC
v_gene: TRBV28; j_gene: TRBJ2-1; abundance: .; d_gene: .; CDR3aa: CASTQGYNEQFF; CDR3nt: TGTGCCAGCACACAGGGATACAATGAGCAGTTCTTC
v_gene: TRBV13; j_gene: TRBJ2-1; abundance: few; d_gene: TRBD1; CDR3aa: CASSPLGQGAIREQFF; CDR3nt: TGTGCCAGCAGCCCATTAGGACAGGGGGCTATCAGGGAGCAGTTCTTC
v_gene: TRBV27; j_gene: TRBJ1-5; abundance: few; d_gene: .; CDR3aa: CASSFLGQPQHF; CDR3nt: TGTGCCAGCAGTTTCCTGGGCCAGCCCCAGCATTTT
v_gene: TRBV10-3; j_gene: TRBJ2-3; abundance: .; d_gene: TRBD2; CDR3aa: CAIQPGLAGYTDTQYF; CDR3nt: TGTGCCATCCAACCGGGACTAGCGGGCTACACAGATACGCAGTATTTT
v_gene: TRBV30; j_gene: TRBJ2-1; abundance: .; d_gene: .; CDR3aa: CAWDWTAGLINEQFF; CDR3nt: TGTGCCTGGGATTGGACAGCGGGATTAATCAATGAGCAGTTCTTC
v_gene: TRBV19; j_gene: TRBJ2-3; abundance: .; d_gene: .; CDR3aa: CASSRIASTDTQYF; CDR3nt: TGTGCCAGTAGTCGGATTGCGTCCACAGATACGCAGTATTTT
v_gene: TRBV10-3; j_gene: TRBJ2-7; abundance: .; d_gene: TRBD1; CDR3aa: CAISESLLDRDYEQYF; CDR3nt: TGTGCCATCAGTGAGTCCCTCTTAGACAGGGACTACGAGCAGTACTTC
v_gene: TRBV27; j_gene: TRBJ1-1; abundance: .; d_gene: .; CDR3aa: CASSPTGAWNTEAFF; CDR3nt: TGTGCCAGCAGCCCAACAGGAGCTTGGAACACTGAAGCTTTCTTT
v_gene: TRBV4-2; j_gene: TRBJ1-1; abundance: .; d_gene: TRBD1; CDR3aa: CASSQPRGANTEAFF; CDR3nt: TGTGCCAGCAGCCAACCCAGGGGGGCGAACACTGAAGCTTTCTTT
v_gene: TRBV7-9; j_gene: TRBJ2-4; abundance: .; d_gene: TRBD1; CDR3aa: CASSSGQTIPKNIQYF; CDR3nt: TGTGCCAGCAGCTCGGGACAGACAATACCCAAAAACATTCAGTACTTC
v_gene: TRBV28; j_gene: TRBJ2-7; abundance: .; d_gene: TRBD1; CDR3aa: CASTLTGGEQYF; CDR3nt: TGTGCCAGCACCCTGACAGGGGGCGAGCAGTACTTT
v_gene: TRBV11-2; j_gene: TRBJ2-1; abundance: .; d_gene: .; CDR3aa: CASSRQYHSYNEQFF; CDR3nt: TGTGCCAGCAGTCGACAGTACCACTCCTACAATGAGCAGTTCTTC
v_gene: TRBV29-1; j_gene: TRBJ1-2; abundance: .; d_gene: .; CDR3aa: CSVVAEKTNYGYTF; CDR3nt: TGCAGCGTTGTAGCTGAGAAAACTAACTATGGCTACACCTTC
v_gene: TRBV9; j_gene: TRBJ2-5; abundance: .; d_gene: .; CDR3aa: CASSVEGNLQETQYF; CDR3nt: TGTGCCAGCAGCGTAGAAGGAAACTTACAAGAGACCCAGTACTTC
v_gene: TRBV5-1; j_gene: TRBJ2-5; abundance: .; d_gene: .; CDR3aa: CASSLSGKSRLSGETQYF; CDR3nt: TGCGCCAGCAGCTTGTCCGGGAAGTCCCGCCTATCCGGGGAGACCCAGTACTTC
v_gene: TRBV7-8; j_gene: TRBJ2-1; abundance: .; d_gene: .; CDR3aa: CASSLGGRAAHNEQFF; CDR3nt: TGTGCCAGCAGCTTAGGCGGCCGGGCAGCCCACAATGAGCAGTTCTTC